Following are 11 T cell receptor beta chains from one sample sequenced in a study of OX40 agonist ivuxolimab in advanced cancers. Only in-frame clones appear in the TCRdb table, and some are missing; sequencing was by immunoSEQ multiplex PCR. The sample includes tens of thousands of clones, approximately 90% of them seen just once. Sequences were derived from CD4+ or CD8+ T cells sorted from blood, sampled in a trial of the OX40 agonist ivuxolimab. Every receptor here comes from an adult with an advanced solid tumor such as melanoma, head and neck, liver or kidney cancer.

The J gene is TRBJ1-1, the V gene TRBV7-9; D is perhaps TRBD1 (6 bases). Deletions cut 11 bases from V and 4 bases from J, with 17 bases between. CDR3 length equals 13 residues. Germline values: CDR1 SEHNR, CDR2 FQNEAQ (reference sequence). For the CDR3, the DNA is TGTGCCCTCCGGGGGGGGGCGACCACTGAAGCTTTCTTT. Encoded protein: CALRGGATTEAFF. Drawing the rest from reference TRBV7-9 and TRBJ1-1, the complete variable domain is DTGVSQNPRHKITKRGQNVTFRCDPISEHNRLYWYRQTLGQGPEFLTYFQNEAQLEKSRLLSDRFSAERPKGSFSTLEIQRTEQGDSAMYLCALRGGATTEAFFGQGTRLTVV.

The chain employs TRBV21-1 and TRBJ1-5; no DNA check was done on the table's D call, TRBD1. TRBV21-1 is tagged as a pseudogene. The CDR3 covers 17 residues. CDR3 loop: CASSTQRLQGSNQPQHF. Here the CDR3 DNA reads TGTGCCAGCAGCACGCAAAGGTTACAGGGGAGCAATCAGCCCCAGCATTTT.

V is TRBV2 and J is TRBJ2-5; the match to TRBD1 covers 8 bases. Germline CDR1 is SNHLY and CDR2 is FYNNEI. The CDR3 loop spans 16 amino acids. J was trimmed by 0 bases and V by 6 bases; bases with no gene match: 9. CDR3 region: CASSPGRTGYQETQYF. CDR3 nucleotides: TGTGCCAGCAGCCCCGGGCGGACAGGGTACCAAGAGACCCAGTACTTC.

The genes are TRBV11-3 and TRBJ2-1; D remains ambiguous. The V and J ends lost 3 bases and 9 bases respectively, with 9 bases between them. The V gene's germline CDR1 is SGHNT and CDR2 YENEEA. This CDR3 has 12 residues. This CDR3 reads CASSFKGAEQFF. The DNA of the CDR3 is TGTGCCAGCAGCTTCAAGGGTGCTGAGCAGTTCTTC.

Remarks on this clone: The identical CDR3 is also encoded by other nucleotide sequences in the sample. This rearrangement joins TRBV6-5 to TRBJ1-1; possibly TRBD1 for D (5 bases). CDR1 MNHEY and CDR2 SVGAGI come from the germline V gene. The CDR3 sequence is 14 residues long. Trimming stripped 0 bases from V and 4 bases from J, with 9 bases between. The CDR3 loop reads CASSYSDGGTEAFF. CDR3 in DNA: TGTGCCAGCAGTTACTCAGACGGGGGCACTGAAGCTTTCTTT.

The chain is built from TRBV6-1 and TRBJ1-1, with a weak D call TRBD1 (5 bases). V lost 1 base to trimming and J lost 5 bases, with 8 bases between them. CDR1 MNHNS and CDR2 SASEGT come from the germline V gene. This CDR3 spans 13 amino acids. Here the CDR3 reads CASSEEGFTEAFF. CDR3 DNA: TGTGCCAGCAGTGAAGAGGGGTTTACTGAAGCTTTCTTT.

V usage is TRBV19 and J usage is TRBJ2-1, with 9 bases lining up with TRBD2. The trim removed 7 bases at V and 3 bases at J, leaving 7 bases unmatched. Germline V gives CDR1 LNHDA, CDR2 SQIVND (reference sequence). This CDR3 contains 15 residues. The CDR3 DNA reads as TGTGCCAGTACCCTCAGCGGGAGGAGCTACAATGAGCAGTTCTTC. Its translation: CASTLSGRSYNEQFF.

The V call is TRBV7-2, the J call TRBJ1-5; 10 positions match TRBD1. This CDR3 contains 15 residues. V lost 5 bases and J lost 2; bases outside the gene matches: 3. Looked up from germline, CDR1 is SGHTA and CDR2 is FQGNSA. This CDR3 reads CASSPGTGGNQPQHF. In nucleotides, the CDR3 is TGTGCCAGCAGCCCCGGGACAGGGGGCAATCAGCCCCAGCATTTT. The complete variable domain, with remaining parts taken from reference TRBV7-2 and TRBJ1-5, reads GAGVSQSPSNKVTEKGKDVELRCDPISGHTALYWYRQSLGQGLEFLIYFQGNSAPDKSGLPSDRFSAERTGGSVSTLTIQRTQQEDSAVYLCASSPGTGGNQPQHFGDGTRLSIL.

The V call is TRBV29-1, the J call TRBJ2-3, with D possibly TRBD1 on 5 matching bases. Looked up from germline, CDR1 is SQVTM and CDR2 is ANQGSEA. The CDR3 consists of 12 residues. V lost 5 bases, J lost 2 bases, and 8 bases lay in between. The CDR3: CSVSTVTDTQYF. The CDR3 nucleotides are TGCAGCGTTTCGACAGTCACAGATACGCAGTATTTT.

The chain joins TRBV13 to TRBJ2-7; D ambiguous. V dropped 5 bases and J dropped 0 bases, with 17 bases sitting between them. The CDR3 totals 16 residues. The germline V gene has CDR1 PRHDT and CDR2 FYEKMQ (reference sequence). The DNA of the CDR3 is TGTGCCAGCAGCCCACGACGAGAGGCTCCCTCCTACGAGCAGTACTTC. Translating gives CASSPRREAPSYEQYF.

The chain links TRBV7-9 to TRBJ2-5; TRBD1 is a possible D gene (6 bases). Trimming took 7 bases from V and 1 from J, leaving 19 bases between them. The germline CDR1 and CDR2 sequences are SEHNR and FQNEAQ (reference sequence). The CDR3 is 16 amino acids. The CDR3 reads CASTPPPDRTQETQYF. DNA of the CDR3: TGTGCCAGCACCCCGCCTCCGGACAGAACCCAAGAGACCCAGTACTTC.